The next 8 T cell receptor beta chains were all read from a single sample in a study of CD8+ T cells in alopecia areata (dated 2018 in TCRdb). Library generation was performed with the immunoSEQ multiplex PCR assay. RNA was extracted from all samples and reverse transcribed into cDNA, which served as template for TCR sequencing. Not all clones reach the TCRdb copy of this immuneACCESS table, which keeps in-frame sequences only. Checked studies attribute under half of the gap to unresolved V genes and leave the rest unexplained. For this sample there are 110,000 or so clones; roughly two fifths appear just once. The ten largest clonotypes hold over 3% of the sample. The specimen sequenced was CD4+ T cells sorted from blood. The receptors were gathered from a human donor with alopecia areata.

The chain couples TRBV15 to TRBJ2-7; 10 nucleotides agree with TRBD1. V dropped 0 bases and J dropped 6; count of bases not matched to a gene: 8. Germline CDR1 LNHNV, CDR2 YYDKDF (reference sequence). This CDR3 has 16 residues. Here the CDR3 DNA reads TGTGCCACCAGCAGAGATCGGCGGGACAGGGGAGTCGAGCAGTACTTC. This gives the protein CATSRDRRDRGVEQYF.

With respect to this clone: This sample also contains other DNA sequences that code for the same CDR3. The chain recombines TRBV30 with TRBJ2-7; no clear D gene. Germline loops: CDR1 GTSNPN, CDR2 SVGIG (reference sequence). This CDR3 has 11 residues. V gave up 3 bases and J gave up 3 bases, with 6 bases separating them. The CDR3 region is CAWSLSYEQYF. Here the CDR3 DNA reads TGTGCCTGGAGCCTAAGCTACGAGCAGTACTTC.

This clone was seen more than once but under ten times. This chain uses TRBV7-3 with TRBJ1-1, with D uncertain. Germline V gene lookup returns CDR1 SGHTA and CDR2 FQGTGA. This CDR3 has 13 residues. V was clipped by 4 bases and J by 0 bases, with 6 bases between them. CDR3 amino acids: CASSSGMNTEAFF. CDR3 coding DNA: TGTGCCAGCAGCTCCGGGATGAACACTGAAGCTTTCTTT.

This clone has more than one count but fewer than ten. V usage is TRBV4-3 and J usage is TRBJ1-3; 8 bases align to TRBD1. In germline, CDR1 is LGHNA, CDR2 YSLEER. Trimming cost V 2 bases and J 8 bases; bases outside gene matches: 8. The CDR3 spans 15 residues. In DNA form, the CDR3 reads TGCGCCAGCAGCCAAAGGGGAGGACAGGGTGACACCATATATTTT. Protein product: CASSQRGGQGDTIYF.

This chain uses TRBV28 with TRBJ2-3; D is perhaps TRBD1 (6 bases). CDR1 is MDHEN, CDR2 SYDVKM, per germline. The V end lost 5 bases, the J end lost 1 base, and 10 bases lay between the germline ends. The CDR3 runs 14 residues. CDR3 bases: TGTGCCAGCAGTCTAGGGGGAGGCACAGATACGCAGTATTTT. Translation: CASSLGGGTDTQYF.

This chain connects TRBV29-1 to TRBJ2-3, with 7 bases matching TRBD1. The CDR3 consists of 13 residues. CDR1 SQVTM and CDR2 ANQGSEA come from the germline V gene. V lost 7 bases to trimming and J lost 3 bases; unmatched junction nucleotides: 7. CDR3: CSAPGQLTDTQYF. The CDR3 coding sequence is TGCAGCGCGCCGGGACAGTTAACAGATACGCAGTATTTT.

The count of this clone is one. The chain has TRBV2 and TRBJ2-1, with D possibly called TRBD1 or TRBD2 (6 bases each). Trimming stripped 5 bases from V and 13 bases from J, with 12 bases between. Germline CDR1 SNHLY, CDR2 FYNNEI. CDR3 length: 11 residues. CDR3 sequence: CASSTRGPQFF. The DNA for the CDR3 is TGTGCCAGCAGTACCCGGGGGCCACAGTTCTTC.

This clone was found a few times. The chain recombines TRBV7-3 with TRBJ1-1; TRBD1 might be the D (5 bases). Trimming removed 4 bases at V and 4 bases at J, with 19 bases between. The CDR3 runs 16 residues. Germline V lookup: CDR1 SGHTA, CDR2 FQGTGA. CDR3 coding DNA: TGTGCCAGCAGCTCCCAACCCCCGGGGCAGGGCACTGAAGCTTTCTTT. Amino acids: CASSSQPPGQGTEAFF.